The clone carrying this T cell receptor beta chain appeared a few times. TCRdb ran MiXCR on the 5' RACE reads and lists one entry per CDR3 protein. Here the sample spans about 290,000 distinct CDR3 sequences, more than 8% being singletons. This sample is drawn from a study of identical twins. The CDR3 contains 12 residues. CDR1 SQVTM and CDR2 ANQGSEA come from the germline V gene. V was pared by 7 bases and J by 8 bases, with 7 bases of the junction left unmatched. These sequences were also reported in another study, on yellow fever vaccine responses in identical twins.

The sequenced sample consisted of CD8+ T cells sorted from blood. The sequence was collected from a woman aged 18-29 years in good health. The V call is TRBV29-1, the J call TRBJ2-4; TRBD2 matches at 8 bases. The CDR3 protein is CSAGRDIHIQYF. In DNA form, the CDR3 reads TGCAGCGCCGGGAGGGACATACACATTCAGTACTTC.